Shown below are 32 T cell receptor beta chains from a single sample sequenced in a study of post-analysis software for immune sequencing data. Overall study results and limits: Comparison of patients with controls showed five TRBV segments more frequent in patients, TRBV5-6, TRBV5-1 and TRBV20-1 among them.

These receptors have no known antigen. Carried by the TCR beta cDNA libraries were unique molecular identifiers. TCRdb used MiXCR to reprocess the PCR reads, holding one entry per CDR3 protein. The profile shows hundreds of thousands of distinct CDR3 sequences, roughly three fifths of them singletons. The specimen was blood. The source is a girl aged 2 to 10 with multiple sclerosis.

The V call is TRBV6-6, the J call TRBJ2-3, with D unclear. With 2 bases removed from V and 4 bases from J, the gap between germline ends came to 4 bases. Germline V gives CDR1 MNHNY, CDR2 SVGAGI (reference sequence). The length of the CDR3 is 12 residues. CDR3 protein: CASSYVADTQYF. CDR3 coding DNA: TGTGCCAGCAGTTACGTGGCAGATACGCAGTATTTT.

This rearrangement joins TRBV30 to TRBJ2-3; 10 nucleotides align to TRBD2. Germline CDR1 GTSNPN, CDR2 SVGIG (reference sequence). The V segment lost 2 bases and the J segment 8 bases; nucleotides outside the gene matches: 13. This CDR3 is built from 16 residues. The CDR3 nucleotides are TGTGCCTGGAGTCCGGAACTAGCGGGGTCCCCGCGTACGCAGTATTTT. Protein product: CAWSPELAGSPRTQYF.

The V and J genes are TRBV20-1 and TRBJ1-1, with TRBD1 matching 7 bases. The CDR3 consists of 14 residues. Germline V gives CDR1 DFQATT, CDR2 SNEGSKA (reference sequence). J lost 1 base, V lost 5 bases, and 7 bases had no gene match. CDR3 sequence reads: CSAPPGQSNTEAFF. The DNA of the CDR3 is TGCAGTGCTCCACCGGGACAGTCGAACACTGAAGCTTTCTTT.

A few counts support this clonotype. The chain couples TRBV20-1 to TRBJ2-7, with 8 bases matching TRBD2. This CDR3 region has 13 residues. The J segment lost 2 bases and the V segment lost 6 bases, leaving 6 bases of the junction unmatched. CDR1 DFQATT and CDR2 SNEGSKA come from the germline V gene (reference sequence). CDR3 coding DNA: TGCAGTGCGGGGCCTAGCGGGCCCTACGAGCAGTACTTC. This gives the protein CSAGPSGPYEQYF.

The V and J genes are TRBV10-1 and TRBJ2-1; D gene unclear. The V end was cut by 3 bases, the J end by 8 bases, with 5 bases between. This CDR3 is 11 amino acids long. Germline V gene sequence: CDR1 WNHNN, CDR2 SYGVQD (reference sequence). CDR3 bases: TGCGCCAGCAGTGATGGGGATGAGCAGTTCTTC. Its protein product is CASSDGDEQFF.

Here the CDR3 reads CAISEAKSTDTQYF. CDR3 nucleotides: TGTGCCATCAGTGAAGCCAAAAGCACAGATACGCAGTATTTT. The gene calls are TRBV10-3 and TRBJ2-3; D is unclear. Germline V gives CDR1 ENHRY, CDR2 SYGVKD. V was clipped by 3 bases and J by 0 bases, with 7 bases between them. The CDR3 is 14 amino acids.

This clonotype came up a few times. This chain links TRBV7-9 with TRBJ2-1, with a tentative D call TRBD2 (5 bases). The CDR3 length is 13 residues. Germline CDR1 reads SEHNR; CDR2 reads FQNEAQ (reference sequence). V was pared by 5 bases and J by 3 bases, with 8 bases between. This CDR3 is CASSEGLYNEQFF. As DNA, the CDR3 is TGTGCCAGCAGCGAAGGACTCTACAATGAGCAGTTCTTC.

The V gene is TRBV6-2 or TRBV6-3, the J gene TRBJ2-5; TRBD1 matches 9 bases. The CDR3 is 17 amino acids. Germline assignment: CDR1 MNHEY and CDR2 SVGEGT. The ends lost 4 bases at V and 4 bases at J; junction bases unmatched: 13. The CDR3 DNA reads TGTGCCAGCAGTTCCCGGGACAGGGCCCCGGGTGGAGAGACCCAGTACTTC. Amino acids: CASSSRDRAPGGETQYF.

The chain has TRBV20-1 and TRBJ2-7; D possibly corresponds to TRBD1 (6 bases). V was cut by 4 bases and J by 2 bases, with 12 bases left in between. The CDR3 is 13 amino acids. Germline V gene lookup returns CDR1 DFQATT and CDR2 SNEGSKA (reference sequence). The CDR3 coding sequence is TGCAGTGCTAAAAGGACAGCGCCCTACGAGCAGTACTTC. It codes for CSAKRTAPYEQYF.

This clonotype appeared a few times. This chain uses TRBV7-2 with TRBJ2-3; 9 bases agree with TRBD2. V dropped 5 bases and J dropped 4; count of bases not matched to a gene: 7. This CDR3 has 15 amino acids. Germline V CDR1 and CDR2: SGHTA, FQGNSA. CDR3 protein: CASSESSGSPDTQYF. The CDR3 DNA reads as TGTGCCAGCAGCGAAAGTAGCGGGAGCCCAGATACGCAGTATTTT.

This clonotype has more than one count but fewer than ten. The V gene is TRBV15, the J gene TRBJ2-2; 7 nucleotides agree with TRBD2. This CDR3 spans 17 amino acids. Germline-derived CDR1 and CDR2 are LNHNV and YYDKDF (reference sequence). With 1 base clipped from V and 1 base from J, the junction kept 6 bases outside the gene matches. This CDR3 is CATSRAPSGLNTGELFF. CDR3 coding DNA: TGTGCCACCAGCAGAGCCCCTAGCGGCTTGAACACCGGGGAGCTGTTTTTT.

This chain joins TRBV6-2 or TRBV6-3 and TRBJ2-4; D remains ambiguous. The DNA end is a closer match to TRBJ2-7, so the J assignment may be wrong. This CDR3 spans 12 amino acids. Germline V CDR1 and CDR2: MNHEY, SVGEGT. This CDR3 is CASRTSDYEQYF. CDR3 coding DNA: TGTGCCAGCAGGACGAGCGACTACGAGCAGTACTTC.

The rearrangement joins TRBV7-2 to TRBJ2-5; D gene ambiguous. The germline gives CDR1 SGHTA, CDR2 FQGNSA. The V end lost 5 bases, the J end lost 5 bases, and 12 bases lay between the germline ends. CDR3 length: 13 residues. The CDR3, as DNA: TGTGCCAGCAGCACCTCTCGTCAGGAGACCCAGTACTTC. The encoded protein is CASSTSRQETQYF.

This clonotype was recorded only once. The chain recombines TRBV20-1 with TRBJ2-1; 10 nucleotides align to TRBD2. The CDR3 has 16 residues. V dropped 6 bases and J dropped 1; count of bases not matched to a gene: 9. Germline CDR1 reads DFQATT; CDR2 reads SNEGSKA (reference sequence). As DNA, the CDR3 is TGCAGTGCCCCTAAGCGGGGGGGAGGGTCCTACAATGAGCAGTTCTTC. Amino acids: CSAPKRGGGSYNEQFF.

V and J are TRBV5-8 and TRBJ2-1, with D perhaps TRBD1 (5 bases). The CDR3 spans 14 residues. The V gene's germline CDR1 is SGHTS and CDR2 YDEGEE. Trimming shortened V by 4 bases and J by 7 bases, and 15 bases separated the two germline ends. DNA of the CDR3: TGTGCCAGCAGCCCCCAAGGCAGGGAAAATGAGCAGTTCTTC. This translates into CASSPQGRENEQFF.

This clonotype was seen once. This chain uses TRBV3-1 with TRBJ2-1, with 8 bases that match TRBD1. The CDR3 spans 20 residues. Germline CDR1 reads LGHDT; CDR2 reads YNNKEL (reference sequence). V shed 0 bases and J 6 bases; nucleotides not matched to a gene: 19. CDR3 DNA: TGTGCCAGCAGCCAAGATTGGGTGCGGACAGGGTTGTTTCGAAGCAATGAGCAGTTCTTC. It codes for CASSQDWVRTGLFRSNEQFF.

This chain joins TRBV29-1 and TRBJ1-1; D not resolved. Germline-derived CDR1 and CDR2 are SQVTM and ANQGSEA. There are 12 residues in the CDR3. V was pared by 6 bases and J by 3 bases, with 11 bases between. The CDR3 reads CSVALVDTEAFF. The CDR3 DNA sequence: TGCAGCGTGGCCCTAGTAGACACTGAAGCTTTCTTT.

This rearrangement joins TRBV29-1 to TRBJ2-1, with D uncertain. Trimming removed 7 bases at V and 2 bases at J, with 12 bases between. The CDR3 totals 13 residues. The V gene's germline CDR1 is SQVTM and CDR2 ANQGSEA. The CDR3 region is CSARLFPYNEQFF. In DNA, the CDR3 is TGCAGCGCACGACTTTTCCCCTACAATGAGCAGTTCTTC.

The chain employs TRBV29-1 and TRBJ2-3; 7 nucleotides align to TRBD1. There are 14 residues in the CDR3. V shed 5 bases and J 1 base; nucleotides not matched to a gene: 6. The germline CDR1 and CDR2 sequences are SQVTM and ANQGSEA. CDR3 sequence: CSVLVGQGTDTQYF. The CDR3 nucleotides read TGCAGCGTTTTGGTCGGACAGGGCACAGATACGCAGTATTTT.

The V gene is TRBV28, the J gene TRBJ1-5; D unclear. Trimming took off 3 bases at V and 6 bases at J, with 12 bases between the two ends. CDR1 MDHEN and CDR2 SYDVKM come from the germline V gene. The CDR3 runs to 14 residues. The CDR3 region is CASSFKGLIQPQHF. In DNA form, the CDR3 reads TGTGCCAGCAGTTTTAAGGGATTGATTCAGCCCCAGCATTTT. Full variable domain (rest looked up from reference TRBV28 and TRBJ1-5): DVKVTQSSRYLVKRTGEKVFLECVQDMDHENMFWYRQDPGLGLRLIYFSYDVKMKEKGDIPEGYSVSREKKERFSLILESASTNQTSMYLCASSFKGLIQPQHFGDGTRLSIL.

This chain uses TRBV20-1 with TRBJ1-3, with no clear D. The length of the CDR3 is 14 residues. Per the germline V gene, CDR1 is DFQATT and CDR2 is SNEGSKA (reference sequence). The germline V and J ends were trimmed by 2 bases and 4 bases, with 12 bases remaining between them. The CDR3 region has the DNA TGCAGTGCTAGACCACTCTCCACAGGAAACACCATATATTTT. Protein sequence: CSARPLSTGNTIYF.

This chain's CDR3 is CAIGKQGAYEQYF. CDR3 sequence (DNA): TGTGCCATCGGAAAACAGGGGGCCTACGAGCAGTACTTC. The chain has TRBV10-3 and TRBJ2-7; TRBD1 matches at 8 bases. J gave up 2 bases and V 8 bases, and 5 bases lay outside the gene matches. The CDR3 totals 13 residues. The germline gives CDR1 ENHRY, CDR2 SYGVKD.

The chain employs TRBV29-1 and TRBJ1-1, with D perhaps matching TRBD1 (5 bases). The V gene lost 4 bases and the J gene lost 7 bases, with 19 bases spanning the gap. CDR3 length: 14 amino acids. Looked up from germline, CDR1 is SQVTM and CDR2 is ANQGSEA. The CDR3 nucleotides read TGCAGCGTTGGGGGGGACTCGGTGGTAGTTGAAGCTTTCTTT. Translating gives CSVGGDSVVVEAFF.

Only one count was recorded for this clonotype. The J gene is TRBJ2-3, the V gene TRBV6-5, with D unclear. Deletions cut 0 bases from V and 7 bases from J, with 11 bases between. Germline-derived CDR1 and CDR2 are MNHEY and SVGAGI. The length of the CDR3 is 14 residues. CDR3 in DNA: TGTGCCAGCAGTTACTCGAAGGCTCAGAATACGCAGTATTTT. Translating it yields CASSYSKAQNTQYF.

The rearrangement links TRBV7-3 to TRBJ2-1, with D perhaps matching TRBD1 or TRBD2 (5 bases each). Trimming left V 5 bases short and J 0 bases short, with 14 bases between. Germline CDR1 reads SGHTA; CDR2 reads FQGTGA. This CDR3 contains 16 residues. DNA for the CDR3: TGTGCCAGCAGCATGCCGGGACGGAGCTCCTACAATGAGCAGTTCTTC. It encodes CASSMPGRSSYNEQFF.

A few counts support this clonotype. This chain links TRBV15 with TRBJ2-1, with TRBD2 matching over 11 bases. The length of the CDR3 is 16 residues. With V trimmed by 1 base and J by 4 bases, 3 bases remained unmatched. From germline, CDR1 is LNHNV and CDR2 YYDKDF (reference sequence). The CDR3 coding sequence is TGTGCCACCAGCAGAGCTAGCGGGGGGTCATACAATGAGCAGTTCTTC. This encodes CATSRASGGSYNEQFF.

This chain connects TRBV27 to TRBJ1-6; D uncertain. Germline V gene sequence: CDR1 MNHEY, CDR2 SMNVEV (reference sequence). V lost 1 base to trimming and J lost 6 bases, with 13 bases between them. CDR3 size: 16 residues. The CDR3 protein is CASSLYGLGGNSPLHF. The DNA for the CDR3 is TGTGCCAGCAGTTTATATGGCTTGGGTGGTAATTCACCCCTCCACTTT.

The chain is built from TRBV25-1 and TRBJ1-1, with D unclear. Germline CDR1 MGHDK, CDR2 SYGVNS. This CDR3 is built from 12 residues. V shed 2 bases and J shed 10 bases, with 11 bases lying between them. The CDR3 loop reads CASSEGRAPAFF. For the CDR3, the DNA is TGTGCCAGCAGTGAAGGGCGGGCCCCAGCTTTCTTT.

The V call is TRBV11-2, the J call TRBJ2-7; TRBD2 matches at 12 bases. Germline-derived CDR1 and CDR2 are SGHAT and FQNNGV. CDR3 length: 17 residues. The J segment lost 5 bases and the V segment lost 5 bases, leaving 13 bases of the junction unmatched. The CDR3 spells CASSAWTGLAGTHEQYF. CDR3 nucleotide sequence: TGTGCCAGCAGCGCGTGGACAGGACTAGCGGGAACCCACGAGCAGTACTTC. The variable domain in full, with the rest retrieved from reference TRBV11-2 and TRBJ2-7, is EAGVAQSPRYKIIEKRQSVAFWCNPISGHATLYWYQQILGQGPKLLIQFQNNGVVDDSQLPKDRFSAERLKGVDSTLKIQPAKLEDSAVYLCASSAWTGLAGTHEQYFGPGTRLTVT.

The rearrangement uses TRBV7-2 and TRBJ2-5; D remains unclear. V shed 1 base and J shed 7 bases, with 13 bases lying between them. The germline CDR1 and CDR2 sequences are SGHTA and FQGNSA. The CDR3 totals 14 residues. The CDR3 sequence is CASSLGRPGGTQYF. For the CDR3, the DNA is TGTGCCAGCAGCTTAGGTCGTCCCGGTGGGACCCAGTACTTC.

The chain is built from TRBV20-1 and TRBJ1-2, with D possibly TRBD1 on 5 matching bases. CDR1 is DFQATT, CDR2 SNEGSKA, per germline (reference sequence). The CDR3 has 13 amino acids. V lost 0 bases and J lost 8, with 13 bases in between. CDR3 sequence (DNA): TGCAGTGCTAGAGATCCGGGGCCAGGAGGCTACACCTTC. Translated, it gives CSARDPGPGGYTF.

The rearrangement uses TRBV10-3 and TRBJ1-5; unclear D gene. V lost 4 bases and J lost 0, with 7 bases in between. The CDR3 has 14 amino acids. Per germline, CDR1 ENHRY and CDR2 SYGVKD. In DNA form, the CDR3 reads TGTGCCATCAGTGGGGATTTTAGCAATCAGCCCCAGCATTTT. This gives the protein CAISGDFSNQPQHF.